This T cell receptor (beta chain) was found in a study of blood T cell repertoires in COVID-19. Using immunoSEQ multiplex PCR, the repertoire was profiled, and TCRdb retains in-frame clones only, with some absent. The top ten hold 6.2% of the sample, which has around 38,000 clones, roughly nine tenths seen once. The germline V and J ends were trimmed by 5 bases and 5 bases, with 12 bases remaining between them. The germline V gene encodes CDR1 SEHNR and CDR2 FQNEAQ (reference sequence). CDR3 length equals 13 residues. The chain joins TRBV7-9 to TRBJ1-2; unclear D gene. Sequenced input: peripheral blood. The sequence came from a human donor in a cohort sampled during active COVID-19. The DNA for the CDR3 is TGTGCCAGCAGCCGAGAGGCGGGTTATGGCTACACCTTC. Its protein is CASSREAGYGYTF.